These 28 T cell receptor beta chains came from one sample sequenced in a study of human versus mouse CDR3 diversity and MHC coevolution. Profiling relied on immunoSEQ multiplex PCR, and the TCRdb table lists in-frame clones only, not all of them. The table includes about 77,000 clones, roughly 92% detected once. Source material: naive CD4+ T cells from blood. Subset described: CD45RO-negative CD62L-positive naive CD4 T cells. The receptors stem from a person aged 25 to 69 in good health.

For this clone: One junction end disagrees with the germline gene, perhaps due to a read error. This specimen includes other DNA sequences encoding the same CDR3. The rearrangement joins TRBV6-1 to TRBJ2-7; D ambiguous. Germline values: CDR1 MNHNS, CDR2 SASEGT. The CDR3 spans 15 residues. The CDR3 spells CASSDGWVPRNEQYF. The CDR3 nucleotides read TGTGCCAGTAGTGATGGTTGGGTACCGCGGAACGAGCAGTACTTC.

The chain uses TRBV6-6 and TRBJ1-5; the match to TRBD1 covers 11 bases. Germline loops: CDR1 MNHNY, CDR2 SVGAGI (reference sequence). This CDR3 is built from 16 residues. V dropped 4 bases and J dropped 7; count of bases not matched to a gene: 9. The CDR3 sequence is CASSSLGQGARQPQHF. CDR3 in DNA: TGTGCCAGCAGTTCCCTTGGACAGGGGGCACGACAGCCCCAGCATTTT.

This rearrangement joins TRBV14 to TRBJ2-7; 10 nucleotides match TRBD2. CDR1 and CDR2 from the germline V gene are SGHDN and FVKESK. The CDR3 consists of 15 residues. The V gene end was trimmed by 1 base and the J gene end by 4 bases; junction bases not matched to a gene: 4. The CDR3, as DNA: TGTGCCAGCAGCCAAGGTCTAGCGGGAGTGTACGAGCAGTACTTC. Protein sequence: CASSQGLAGVYEQYF.

This clone was counted once. The chain is built from TRBV6-1 and TRBJ2-7; D gene ambiguous. Germline CDR1 and CDR2: MNHNS and SASEGT. This CDR3 region has 12 residues. V was pared by 2 bases and J by 6 bases, with 8 bases between. The CDR3 here is CASSEIRSEQYF. DNA of the CDR3: TGTGCCAGCAGTGAAATCCGGAGCGAGCAGTACTTC.

This clone was recorded once. Here the CDR3 DNA reads TGTGCCAGCCAGTCAGAAGAGACCCAGTACTTC. It is translated as CASQSEETQYF. This chain uses TRBV27 with TRBJ2-5; no reliable D call. V was trimmed by 8 bases and J by 3 bases, leaving 7 bases between them. This CDR3 comprises 11 residues. The germline V gene encodes CDR1 MNHEY and CDR2 SMNVEV (reference sequence).

The chain has TRBV6-5 and TRBJ2-7; D gene ambiguous. Between the trimmed V and J ends, which lost 7 bases and 2 bases, there was a span of 12 bases. Germline CDR1 is MNHEY and CDR2 is SVGAGI. This CDR3 contains 13 residues. The CDR3 nucleotides are TGTGCCAGCAATGGTTTCGCAGCCTACGAGCAGTACTTC. It translates to CASNGFAAYEQYF.

This rearrangement joins TRBV29-1 to TRBJ2-7; 7 nucleotides line up with TRBD2. The germline V gene encodes CDR1 SQVTM and CDR2 ANQGSEA. This CDR3 is 17 amino acids long. With 0 bases clipped from V and 7 bases from J, the junction kept 18 bases outside the gene matches. The CDR3 sequence: CSVEDRPFGGGPLEQYF. CDR3 nucleotide sequence: TGCAGCGTTGAAGATCGGCCCTTTGGCGGGGGTCCTTTGGAGCAGTACTTC.

This chain connects TRBV19 to TRBJ2-3; TRBD2 matches at 11 bases. V lost 6 bases and J lost 1; bases outside the gene matches: 15. Germline CDR1 is LNHDA and CDR2 is SQIVND (reference sequence). This CDR3 has 19 amino acids. The CDR3 region is CASRRSGLAVRGGTDTQYF. For the CDR3, the DNA is TGTGCCAGTAGAAGATCGGGACTAGCGGTACGCGGGGGCACAGATACGCAGTATTTT.

This rearrangement joins TRBV5-1 to TRBJ1-1; 8 positions match TRBD1. Germline assignment: CDR1 SGHRS and CDR2 YFSETQ. V shed 4 bases and J 7 bases; nucleotides not matched to a gene: 12. CDR3 size: 15 residues. In DNA, the CDR3 is TGCGCCAGCAGCCCGGGGGGACAGGCGGTAGGTGAAGCTTTCTTT. Translating it yields CASSPGGQAVGEAFF.

V gene TRBV11-2 combines with J gene TRBJ1-1; the D is unclear. This CDR3 spans 14 amino acids. Germline V gene sequence: CDR1 SGHAT, CDR2 FQNNGV. Trimming removed 1 base at V and 0 bases at J, with 6 bases between. DNA for the CDR3: TGTGCCAGCAGCTTAGGGACTGTGAACACTGAAGCTTTCTTT. Amino acid sequence: CASSLGTVNTEAFF.

This CDR3 reads CASSLTSGGNEKLFF. The CDR3, as DNA: TGTGCCAGCAGTTTAACTTCAGGGGGAAATGAAAAACTGTTTTTT. The chain has TRBV28 and TRBJ1-4, with 7 bases identical to TRBD1. Germline trimming cut 2 bases from V and 5 bases from J; bases unmatched to any gene: 5. The germline V gene has CDR1 MDHEN and CDR2 SYDVKM. The CDR3 is 15 residues long.

The V gene is TRBV27, the J gene TRBJ1-1; 9 bases fit TRBD1. The V segment lost 5 bases and the J segment 0 bases; nucleotides outside the gene matches: 7. CDR1 is MNHEY, CDR2 SMNVEV, per germline (reference sequence). This CDR3 region has 16 residues. In nucleotides, the CDR3 is TGTGCCAGCAGTCCGGGACAGGGACCAATGAACACTGAAGCTTTCTTT. This gives the protein CASSPGQGPMNTEAFF.

V gene TRBV5-1 combines with J gene TRBJ2-1; TRBD2 is a possible D gene (6 bases). The CDR3 is made up of 17 amino acids. Per the germline V gene, CDR1 is SGHRS and CDR2 is YFSETQ. V gave up 0 bases and J gave up 0 bases, with 13 bases separating them. CDR3 coding DNA: TGCGCCAGCAGCTTGGTGGTTGCGGGGAACTCCTACAATGAGCAGTTCTTC. Translation gives CASSLVVAGNSYNEQFF. The whole variable domain, filled in from reference TRBV5-1 and TRBJ2-1, reads KAGVTQTPRYLIKTRGQQVTLSCSPISGHRSVSWYQQTPGQGLQFLFEYFSETQRNKGNFPGRFSGRQFSNSRSEMNVSTLELGDSALYLCASSLVVAGNSYNEQFFGPGTRLTVL.

With regard to this clone: The junction does not match germline at one end; this may be a read error. The chain combines TRBV7-9 with TRBJ2-5; TRBD2 might be the D (7 bases). From germline, CDR1 is SEHNR and CDR2 FQNEAQ (reference sequence). This CDR3 is built from 15 residues. CDR3 in amino acids: CASTLRGGEQETQYF. The DNA for the CDR3 is TGTGCCAGCACCTTAAGGGGGGGGGAGCAAGAGACCCAGTACTTC.

The chain uses TRBV21-1 and TRBJ2-3; the D segment call TRBD1 is taken from the table without a DNA check. TRBV21-1 is marked as a pseudogene. The CDR3 spans 17 residues. In DNA, the CDR3 is TGTGCCAGCAGCAAAGCGGGCAGGCTATTGCTGTTAGATACGCAGTATTTT. It yields the protein CASSKAGRLLLLDTQYF.

V and J are TRBV7-9 and TRBJ1-2, with D perhaps matching TRBD1 (6 bases). This CDR3 is 12 amino acids long. CDR1 and CDR2 (germline): SEHNR, FQNEAQ (reference sequence). The V end was cut by 5 bases, the J end by 4 bases, with 8 bases between. The CDR3 here is CASSTDSYGYTF. The CDR3 DNA is TGTGCCAGCAGCACGGACAGCTATGGCTACACCTTC. Full variable domain (remainder filled in from reference TRBV7-9 and TRBJ1-2): DTGVSQNPRHKITKRGQNVTFRCDPISEHNRLYWYRQTLGQGPEFLTYFQNEAQLEKSRLLSDRFSAERPKGSFSTLEIQRTEQGDSAMYLCASSTDSYGYTFGSGTRLTVV.

This chain connects TRBV5-1 to TRBJ2-2, with 9 bases matching TRBD1. This CDR3 contains 13 residues. CDR1 is SGHRS, CDR2 YFSETQ, per germline. The ends lost 8 bases at V and 4 bases at J; junction bases unmatched: 3. As DNA, the CDR3 is TGCGCCAGTAAGACAGGGGGCACCGGGGAGCTGTTTTTT. The encoded protein is CASKTGGTGELFF.

This clone was counted a few times. This rearrangement joins TRBV19 to TRBJ1-6, with 9 positions matching TRBD1. The CDR3 totals 15 residues. V was pared by 7 bases and J by 7 bases, with 8 bases of the junction left unmatched. CDR1 is LNHDA, CDR2 SQIVND, per germline (reference sequence). The CDR3 region has the DNA TGTGCCAGTAACGTGCGGACAGGGGACAATTCACCCCTCCACTTT. Translated, it gives CASNVRTGDNSPLHF.

This clone was picked up a small number of times. This sequence joins TRBV28 and TRBJ1-2; TRBD1 aligns across 8 bases. CDR3 length: 14 amino acids. With V trimmed by 6 bases and J by 8 bases, 11 bases remained unmatched. Germline lookup yields CDR1 MDHEN and CDR2 SYDVKM. CDR3 loop: CASSAGTGGGGYTF. CDR3 nucleotides: TGTGCCAGCAGCGCCGGAACAGGGGGTGGGGGCTACACCTTC.

The V gene is TRBV5-4, the J gene TRBJ1-2, with D unresolved. V dropped 1 base and J dropped 6 bases, with 10 bases sitting between them. The CDR3 consists of 13 residues. From germline, CDR1 is SGHNT and CDR2 YYREEE (reference sequence). CDR3 loop: CASSLSGSDGYTF. CDR3 bases: TGTGCCAGCAGCTTGTCCGGGTCGGATGGCTACACCTTC.

The chain combines TRBV7-9 with TRBJ1-2; unclear D gene. V gave up 2 bases and J gave up 4 bases, with 11 bases separating them. CDR1 SEHNR and CDR2 FQNEAQ come from the germline V gene (reference sequence). The CDR3 loop spans 14 amino acids. CDR3 sequence (DNA): TGTGCCAGCAGCTTACCTGACTCCGGCTATGGCTACACCTTC. Translating it yields CASSLPDSGYGYTF.

This clone was seen more than once but under ten times. The chain couples TRBV21-1 to TRBJ2-5; TRBD2, the table's D call, lacks a check against the DNA. TRBV21-1 is reported as a pseudogene. The CDR3 has 13 amino acids. As DNA, the CDR3 is TGTGCCAGCAGCGGACCCAAGGCGGGGCCAGCGGACTTC. As protein: CASSGPKAGPADF.

This rearrangement joins TRBV30 to TRBJ1-4; TRBD1 matches at 8 bases. Germline-derived CDR1 and CDR2 are GTSNPN and SVGIG (reference sequence). This CDR3 is 15 amino acids long. Germline trimming cut 2 bases from V and 7 bases from J; bases unmatched to any gene: 9. CDR3: CAWSFRTGYGEKLFF. CDR3 nucleotide sequence: TGTGCCTGGAGTTTTCGGACAGGGTACGGTGAAAAACTGTTTTTT.

The chain links TRBV28 to TRBJ1-5; D gene uncertain. The V gene's germline CDR1 is MDHEN and CDR2 SYDVKM. V shed 3 bases and J shed 9 bases, with 12 bases lying between them. This CDR3 is 13 amino acids long. The CDR3 coding sequence is TGTGCCAGCAGTTTCCGCCCGCGCGGGCCCCAGCATTTT. Translated: CASSFRPRGPQHF.

This clone was picked up one time. The chain recombines TRBV30 with TRBJ1-5; D is uncertain. Germline CDR1 is GTSNPN and CDR2 is SVGIG (reference sequence). The CDR3 is made up of 16 amino acids. V was shortened by 0 bases and J by 4 bases, with 16 bases between the two germline ends. The CDR3 nucleotides read TGTGCCTGGAGTGTAGGTCCGGCAGCGCCTAATCAGCCCCAGCATTTT. The encoded protein is CAWSVGPAAPNQPQHF.

The V call is TRBV30, the J call TRBJ1-5, with a tentative D call TRBD1 (5 bases). The CDR3 has 13 amino acids. Deletions cut 1 base from V and 6 bases from J, with 10 bases between. From germline, CDR1 is GTSNPN and CDR2 SVGIG (reference sequence). CDR3 amino acids: CAWSAGSGQPQHF. The CDR3 region has the DNA TGTGCCTGGAGTGCAGGGTCCGGTCAGCCCCAGCATTTT.

The chain is built from TRBV7-6 and TRBJ2-1; D uncertain. The CDR3 contains 14 residues. Germline CDR1 SGHVS, CDR2 FNYEAQ. With 1 base removed from V and 3 bases from J, the gap between germline ends came to 7 bases. The CDR3, as DNA: TGTGCCAGCAGCTTAGGGTCTAGCTACAATGAGCAGTTCTTC. Translated, it gives CASSLGSSYNEQFF.

The chain couples TRBV11-2 to TRBJ1-6; D not certain. This CDR3 has 13 amino acids. Deletions cut 1 base from V and 12 bases from J, with 10 bases between. Germline lookup yields CDR1 SGHAT and CDR2 FQNNGV. CDR3 nucleotide sequence: TGTGCCAGCAGCTTAGCGGGAGCAGGACCCCTCCACTTT. Protein: CASSLAGAGPLHF.